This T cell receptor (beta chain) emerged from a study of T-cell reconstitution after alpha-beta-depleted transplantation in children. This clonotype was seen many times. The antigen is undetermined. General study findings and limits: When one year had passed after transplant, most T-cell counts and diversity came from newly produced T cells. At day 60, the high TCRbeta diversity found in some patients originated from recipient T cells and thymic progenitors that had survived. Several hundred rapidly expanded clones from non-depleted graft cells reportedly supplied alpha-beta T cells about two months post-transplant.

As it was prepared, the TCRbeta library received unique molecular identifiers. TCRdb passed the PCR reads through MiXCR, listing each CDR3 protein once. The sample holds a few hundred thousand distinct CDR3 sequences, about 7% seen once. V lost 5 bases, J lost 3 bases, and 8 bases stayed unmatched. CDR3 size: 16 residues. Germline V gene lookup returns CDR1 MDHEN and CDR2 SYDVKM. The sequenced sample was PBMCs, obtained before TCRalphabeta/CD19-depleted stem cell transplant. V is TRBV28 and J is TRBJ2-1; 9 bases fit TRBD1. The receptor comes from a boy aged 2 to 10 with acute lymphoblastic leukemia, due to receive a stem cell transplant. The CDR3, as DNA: TGTGCCAGCAGTCAATTAAGGACAGGGGACTACAATGAGCAGTTCTTC. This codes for CASSQLRTGDYNEQFF.